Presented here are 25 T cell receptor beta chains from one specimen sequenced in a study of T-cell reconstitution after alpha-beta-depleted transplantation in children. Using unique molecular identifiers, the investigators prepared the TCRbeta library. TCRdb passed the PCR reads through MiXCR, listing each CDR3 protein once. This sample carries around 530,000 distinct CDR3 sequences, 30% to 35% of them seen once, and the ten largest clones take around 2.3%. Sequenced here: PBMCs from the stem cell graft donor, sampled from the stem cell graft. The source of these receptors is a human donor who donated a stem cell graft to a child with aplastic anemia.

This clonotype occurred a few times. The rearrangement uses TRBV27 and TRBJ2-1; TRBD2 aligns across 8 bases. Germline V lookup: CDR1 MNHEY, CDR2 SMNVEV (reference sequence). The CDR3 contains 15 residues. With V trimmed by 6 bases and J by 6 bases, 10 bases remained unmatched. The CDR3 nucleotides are TGTGCCAGCAGACCTCTCTTAAGCGGGGGCAATGAGCAGTTCTTC. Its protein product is CASRPLLSGGNEQFF.

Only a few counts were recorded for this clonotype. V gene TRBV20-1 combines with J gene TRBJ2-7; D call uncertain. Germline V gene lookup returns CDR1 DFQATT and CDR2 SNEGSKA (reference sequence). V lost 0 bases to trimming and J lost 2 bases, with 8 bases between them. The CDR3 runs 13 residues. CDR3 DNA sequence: TGCAGTGCTAGAGATCTACGGACCTACGAGCAGTACGTC. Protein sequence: CSARDLRTYEQYV.

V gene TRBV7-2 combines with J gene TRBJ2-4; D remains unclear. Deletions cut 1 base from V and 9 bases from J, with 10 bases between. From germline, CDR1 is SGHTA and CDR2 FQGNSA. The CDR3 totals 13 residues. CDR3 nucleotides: TGTGCCAGCAGCTTAGAAGAATGGGCCATTCAGTACTTC. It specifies CASSLEEWAIQYF.

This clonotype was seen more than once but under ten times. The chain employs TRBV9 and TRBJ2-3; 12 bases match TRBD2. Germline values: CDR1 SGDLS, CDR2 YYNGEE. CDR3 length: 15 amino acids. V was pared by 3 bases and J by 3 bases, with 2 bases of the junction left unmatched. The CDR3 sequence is CASSATSGRTDTQYF. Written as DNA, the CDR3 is TGTGCCAGCAGCGCGACTAGCGGGAGAACAGATACGCAGTATTTT.

CDR3 sequence reads: CASSQDRASPFGYTF. Written as DNA, the CDR3 is TGTGCCAGCAGCCAAGATCGAGCGAGTCCCTTTGGCTACACCTTC. The rearrangement joins TRBV4-2 to TRBJ1-2; D call uncertain. The V end lost 0 bases, the J end lost 7 bases, and 15 bases lay between the germline ends. Germline loops: CDR1 LGHNA, CDR2 YNFKEQ. This CDR3 spans 15 amino acids.

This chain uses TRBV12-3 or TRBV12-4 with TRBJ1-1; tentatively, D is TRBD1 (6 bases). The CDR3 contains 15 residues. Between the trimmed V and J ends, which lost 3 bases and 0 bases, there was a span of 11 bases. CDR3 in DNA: TGTGCCAGCAGTTTGTTGGGGGCAATGAACACTGAAGCTTTCTTT. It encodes CASSLLGAMNTEAFF.

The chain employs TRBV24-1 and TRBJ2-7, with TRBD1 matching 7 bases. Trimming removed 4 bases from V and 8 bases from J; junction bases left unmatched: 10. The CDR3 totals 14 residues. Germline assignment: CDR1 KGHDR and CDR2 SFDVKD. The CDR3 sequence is CATSEQEQGNKQYV. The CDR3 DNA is TGTGCCACCAGTGAGCAAGAACAGGGGAATAAGCAGTACGTC.

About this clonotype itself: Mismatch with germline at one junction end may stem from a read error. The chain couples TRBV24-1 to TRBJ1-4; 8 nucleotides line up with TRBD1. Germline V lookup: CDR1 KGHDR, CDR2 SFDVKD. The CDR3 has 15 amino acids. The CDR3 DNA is TGTGCCACCAGTGGTCCGACAGGGGCTAATGAAAAGCTGTTTTTT. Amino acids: CATSGPTGANEKLFF.

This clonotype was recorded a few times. CDR3 loop: CASSFTDRTEAFF. The CDR3 DNA reads as TGTGCCAGCAGTTTTACGGACCGCACTGAAGCTTTCTTT. The chain joins TRBV12-3 or TRBV12-4 to TRBJ1-1; unclear D gene. This CDR3 region has 13 residues. V was trimmed by 3 bases and J by 4 bases, leaving 9 bases between them.

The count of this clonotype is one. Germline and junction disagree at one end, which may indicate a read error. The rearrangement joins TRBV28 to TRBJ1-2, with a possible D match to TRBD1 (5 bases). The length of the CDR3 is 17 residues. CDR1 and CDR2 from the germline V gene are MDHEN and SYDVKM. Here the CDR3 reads CASSLSGGALSGYGHTF. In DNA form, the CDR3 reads TGTGCCAGCAGTTTATCCGGAGGGGCTCTTTCTGGCTATGGCCACACCTTC.

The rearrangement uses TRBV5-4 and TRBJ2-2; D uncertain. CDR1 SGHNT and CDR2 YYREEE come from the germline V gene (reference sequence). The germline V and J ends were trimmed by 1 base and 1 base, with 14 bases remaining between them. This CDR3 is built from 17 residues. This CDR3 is CASSLSGKGRNTGELFF. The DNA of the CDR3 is TGTGCCAGCAGCTTGTCGGGCAAGGGCAGGAACACCGGGGAGCTGTTTTTT.

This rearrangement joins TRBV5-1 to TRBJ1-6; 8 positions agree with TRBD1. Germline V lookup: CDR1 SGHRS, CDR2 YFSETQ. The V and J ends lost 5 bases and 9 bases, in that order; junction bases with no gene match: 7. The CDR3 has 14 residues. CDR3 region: CASRQTGDRSPLHF. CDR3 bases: TGCGCCAGCAGACAGACAGGGGATCGTTCACCCCTCCACTTT.

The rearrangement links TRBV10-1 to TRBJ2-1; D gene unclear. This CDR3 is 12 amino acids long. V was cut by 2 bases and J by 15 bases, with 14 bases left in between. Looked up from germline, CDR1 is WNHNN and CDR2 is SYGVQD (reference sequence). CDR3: CASSELKTPRFF. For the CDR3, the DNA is TGCGCCAGCAGTGAGCTTAAAACGCCCCGGTTCTTC.

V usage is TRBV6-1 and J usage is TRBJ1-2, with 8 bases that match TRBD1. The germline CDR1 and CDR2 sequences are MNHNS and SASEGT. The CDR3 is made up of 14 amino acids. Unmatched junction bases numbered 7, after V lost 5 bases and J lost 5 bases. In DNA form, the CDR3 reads TGTGCCAGCAGTCCTCAGGGGGCGCTGTATGGCTACACCTTC. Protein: CASSPQGALYGYTF.

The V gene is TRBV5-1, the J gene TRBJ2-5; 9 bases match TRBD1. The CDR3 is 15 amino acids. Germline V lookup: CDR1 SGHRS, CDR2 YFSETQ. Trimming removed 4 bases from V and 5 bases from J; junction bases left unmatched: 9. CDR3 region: CASSLWTGDRETQYF. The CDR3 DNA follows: TGCGCCAGCAGCCTATGGACAGGGGATAGGGAGACCCAGTACTTC.

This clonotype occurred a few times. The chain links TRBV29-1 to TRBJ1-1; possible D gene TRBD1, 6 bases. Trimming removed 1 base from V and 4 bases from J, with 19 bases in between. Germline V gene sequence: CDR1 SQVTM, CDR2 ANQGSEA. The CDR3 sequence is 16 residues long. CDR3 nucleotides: TGCAGCGTTGAAGGAGTACAGGGCCGGTCGGGCACTGAAGCTTTCTTT. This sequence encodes CSVEGVQGRSGTEAFF. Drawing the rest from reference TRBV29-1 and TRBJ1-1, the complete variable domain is SAVISQKPSRDICQRGTSLTIQCQVDSQVTMMFWYRQQPGQSLTLIATANQGSEATYESGFVIDKFPISRPNLTFSTLTVSNMSPEDSSIYLCSVEGVQGRSGTEAFFGQGTRLTVV.

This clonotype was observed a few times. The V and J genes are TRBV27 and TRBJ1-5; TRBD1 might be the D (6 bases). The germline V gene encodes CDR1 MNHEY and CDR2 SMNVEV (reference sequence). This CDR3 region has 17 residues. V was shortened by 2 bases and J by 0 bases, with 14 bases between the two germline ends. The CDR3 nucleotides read TGTGCCAGCAGTTTAAAGGGGGGGGTTTATAGCAATCAGCCCCAGCATTTT. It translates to CASSLKGGVYSNQPQHF.

CDR3 in DNA: TGTGCCCAAGCACTAGCATTCTCCACAGATACGCAGTATTTT. As protein: CAQALAFSTDTQYF. The rearrangement links TRBV6-4 to TRBJ2-3; D is perhaps TRBD2 (6 bases). V lost 11 bases to trimming and J lost 2 bases, with 17 bases between them. CDR1 is MRHNA, CDR2 SNTAGT, per germline. This CDR3 is 14 amino acids long.

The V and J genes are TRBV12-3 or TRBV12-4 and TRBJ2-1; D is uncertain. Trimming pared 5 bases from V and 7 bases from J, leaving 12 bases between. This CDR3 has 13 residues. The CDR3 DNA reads TGTGCCAGCAGTATAAGTATTAGAAATGAGCAGTTCTTC. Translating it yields CASSISIRNEQFF.

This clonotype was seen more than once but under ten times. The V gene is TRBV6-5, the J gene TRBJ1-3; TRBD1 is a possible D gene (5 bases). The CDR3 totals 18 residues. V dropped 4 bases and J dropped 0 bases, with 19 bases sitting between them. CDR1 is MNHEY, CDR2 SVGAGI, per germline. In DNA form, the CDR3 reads TGTGCCAGCAGTTTCACTCTTGACAGCCAGAGCTCTGGAAACACCATATATTTT. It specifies CASSFTLDSQSSGNTIYF.

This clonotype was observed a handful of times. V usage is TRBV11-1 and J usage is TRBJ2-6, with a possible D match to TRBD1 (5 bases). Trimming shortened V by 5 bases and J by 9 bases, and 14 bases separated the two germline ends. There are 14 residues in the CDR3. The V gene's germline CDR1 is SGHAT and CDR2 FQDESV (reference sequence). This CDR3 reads CASSQKGLSNVLTF. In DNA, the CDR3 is TGTGCCAGCAGCCAAAAGGGGTTGAGCAACGTCCTGACTTTC.

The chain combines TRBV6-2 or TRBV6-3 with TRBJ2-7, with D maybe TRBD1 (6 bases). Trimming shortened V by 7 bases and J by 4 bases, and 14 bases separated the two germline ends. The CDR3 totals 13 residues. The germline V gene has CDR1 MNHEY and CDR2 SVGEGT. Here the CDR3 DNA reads TGTGCCAGCACCGACGGACAGCCATACGAGCAGTACTTC. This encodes CASTDGQPYEQYF.

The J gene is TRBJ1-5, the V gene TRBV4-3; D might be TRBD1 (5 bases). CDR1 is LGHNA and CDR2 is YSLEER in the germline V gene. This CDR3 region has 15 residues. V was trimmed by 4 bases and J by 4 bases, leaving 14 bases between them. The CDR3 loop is CASSPQPEGNQPQHF. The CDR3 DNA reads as TGCGCCAGCAGCCCCCAACCGGAGGGGAATCAGCCCCAGCATTTT.

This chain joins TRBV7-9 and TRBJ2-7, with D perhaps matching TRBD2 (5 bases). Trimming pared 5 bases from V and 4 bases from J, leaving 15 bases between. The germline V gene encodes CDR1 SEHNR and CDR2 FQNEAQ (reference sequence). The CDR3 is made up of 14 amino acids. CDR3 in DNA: TGTGCCAGCAGCCAGGCGGGTAGCGCGTACGAGCAGTACGTC. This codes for CASSQAGSAYEQYV.

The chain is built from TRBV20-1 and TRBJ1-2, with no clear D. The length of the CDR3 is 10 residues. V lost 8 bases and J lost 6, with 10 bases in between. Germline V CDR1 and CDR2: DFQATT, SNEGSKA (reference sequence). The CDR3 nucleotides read TGCAGTCTATACTCAGATGGCTACACCTTC. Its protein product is CSLYSDGYTF.